The clone carrying this T cell receptor beta chain was seen more than once but under ten times. Its specificity is not known. This entry is derived from a study of T-cell memory formation after mild COVID-19. Across the whole study: The TCR clusters were mostly specific to one donor.

CDR3 length: 13 amino acids. The V and J ends lost 5 bases and 10 bases, in that order; junction bases with no gene match: 4. In germline, CDR1 is MNHNY, CDR2 SVGAGI (reference sequence). Study-wide findings and caveats: Clones shrinking between day 15 and 85 showed a balanced CD4/CD8 split, and those that grew later tilted toward CD4+.

5'RACE primed at constant segments yielded TCR alpha and TCR beta cDNA libraries bearing sample barcodes and UMIs. TCRdb reprocessed the 5' RACE reads via MiXCR and lists one record per CDR3 protein. The sample lists about 170,000 distinct CDR3 sequences, about an eighth seen once, with 3.3% in the top ten. The rearrangement links TRBV6-6 to TRBJ1-6; 8 bases line up with TRBD1. The sample taken for sequencing was PBMCs or a T cell subset sorted from them (not recorded which). This sequence originates from a man younger than 35 who had mild COVID-19 (a few samples of this study predate the infection). Cell type and time point are not known. Here the CDR3 reads CASSDRGGSPLHF. The DNA for the CDR3 is TGTGCCAGCAGTGACAGGGGTGGATCACCCCTCCACTTT.